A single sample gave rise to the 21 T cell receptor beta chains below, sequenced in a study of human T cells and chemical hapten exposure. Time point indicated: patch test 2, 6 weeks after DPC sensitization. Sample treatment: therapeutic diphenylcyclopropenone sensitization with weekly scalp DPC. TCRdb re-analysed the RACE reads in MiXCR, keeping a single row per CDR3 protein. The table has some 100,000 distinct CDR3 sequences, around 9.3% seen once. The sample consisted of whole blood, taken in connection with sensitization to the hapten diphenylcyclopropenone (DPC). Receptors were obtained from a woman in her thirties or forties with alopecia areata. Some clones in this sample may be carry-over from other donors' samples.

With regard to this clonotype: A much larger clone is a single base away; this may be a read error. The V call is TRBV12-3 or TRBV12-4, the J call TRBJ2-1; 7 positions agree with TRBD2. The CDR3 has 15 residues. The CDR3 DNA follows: TGTGTCAGCAGTCCTCGGACTAGTTCCTACAATGAGCAGTTCTTC. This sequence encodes CVSSPRTSSYNEQFF.

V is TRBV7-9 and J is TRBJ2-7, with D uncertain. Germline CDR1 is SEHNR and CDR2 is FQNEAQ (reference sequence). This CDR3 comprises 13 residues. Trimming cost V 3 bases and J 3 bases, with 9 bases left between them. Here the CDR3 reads CASSLPGLYEQYF. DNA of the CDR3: TGTGCCAGCAGCTTGCCGGGCCTCTACGAGCAGTACTTC.

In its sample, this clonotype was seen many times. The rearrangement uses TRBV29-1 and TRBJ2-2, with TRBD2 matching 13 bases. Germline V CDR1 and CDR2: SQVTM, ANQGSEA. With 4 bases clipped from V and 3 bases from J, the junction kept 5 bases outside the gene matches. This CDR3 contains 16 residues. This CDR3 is CSVVGLAGAYTGELFF. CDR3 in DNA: TGCAGCGTTGTCGGACTAGCGGGAGCGTACACCGGGGAGCTGTTTTTT.

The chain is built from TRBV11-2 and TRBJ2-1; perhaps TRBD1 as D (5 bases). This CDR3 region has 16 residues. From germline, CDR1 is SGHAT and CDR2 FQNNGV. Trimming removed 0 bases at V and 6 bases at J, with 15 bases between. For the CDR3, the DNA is TGTGCCAGCAGCTTAGATAGGGGCCACAGTGGCAATGAGCAGTTCTTC. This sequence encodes CASSLDRGHSGNEQFF.

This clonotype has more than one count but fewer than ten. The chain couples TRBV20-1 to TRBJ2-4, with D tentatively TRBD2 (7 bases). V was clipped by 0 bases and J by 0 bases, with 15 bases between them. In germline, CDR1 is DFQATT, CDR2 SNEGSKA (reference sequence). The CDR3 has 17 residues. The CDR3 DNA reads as TGCAGTGCTAGAGACCACTGGGGGGGCCTAGCCAAAAACATTCAGTACTTC. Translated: CSARDHWGGLAKNIQYF.

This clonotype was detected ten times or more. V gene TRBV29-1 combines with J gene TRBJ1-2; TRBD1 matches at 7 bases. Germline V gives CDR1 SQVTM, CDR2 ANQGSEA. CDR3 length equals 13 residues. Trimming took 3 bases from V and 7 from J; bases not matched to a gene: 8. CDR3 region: CSVEAGQVFGYTF. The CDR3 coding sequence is TGCAGCGTTGAGGCAGGACAGGTCTTTGGCTACACCTTC. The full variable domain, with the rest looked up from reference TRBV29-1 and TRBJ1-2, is SAVISQKPSRDICQRGTSLTIQCQVDSQVTMMFWYRQQPGQSLTLIATANQGSEATYESGFVIDKFPISRPNLTFSTLTVSNMSPEDSSIYLCSVEAGQVFGYTFGSGTRLTVV.

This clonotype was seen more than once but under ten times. The CDR3 DNA reads as TGTGCCAGCAGTTACGGCTTCGCTTTCCCCGAAGAGACCCAGTACTTC. This translates into CASSYGFAFPEETQYF. The chain recombines TRBV6-6 with TRBJ2-5; D is unclear. From germline, CDR1 is MNHNY and CDR2 SVGAGI (reference sequence). The CDR3 extends over 16 amino acids. Trimming shortened V by 2 bases and J by 3 bases, and 16 bases separated the two germline ends.

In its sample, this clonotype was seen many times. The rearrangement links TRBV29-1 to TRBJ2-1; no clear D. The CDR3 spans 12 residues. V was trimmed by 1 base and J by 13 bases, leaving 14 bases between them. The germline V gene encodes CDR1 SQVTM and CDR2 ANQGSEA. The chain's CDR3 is CSVEGQYVEQFF. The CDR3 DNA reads TGCAGCGTTGAAGGGCAATACGTAGAACAGTTCTTC.

CDR3 DNA: TGCAGCGTACCGGGACAGGGGATCACTGAAGCTTTCTTT. Protein sequence: CSVPGQGITEAFF. J is TRBJ1-1 and V is TRBV29-1; TRBD1 agrees at 10 bases. CDR1 is SQVTM and CDR2 is ANQGSEA in the germline V gene. The junction had 5 bases not matched to a gene; V was cut back by 6 bases and J by 4 bases. This CDR3 spans 13 amino acids.

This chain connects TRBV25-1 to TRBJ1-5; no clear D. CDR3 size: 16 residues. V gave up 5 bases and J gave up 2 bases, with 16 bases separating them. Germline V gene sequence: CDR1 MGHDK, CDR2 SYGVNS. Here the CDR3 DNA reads TGTGCCAGCAGTCCTCGGGGAGGGTCTGGCAATCAGCCCCAGCATTTT. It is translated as CASSPRGGSGNQPQHF.

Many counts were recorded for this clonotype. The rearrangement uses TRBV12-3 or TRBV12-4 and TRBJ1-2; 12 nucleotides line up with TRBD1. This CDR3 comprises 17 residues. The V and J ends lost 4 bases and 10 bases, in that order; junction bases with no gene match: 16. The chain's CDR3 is CASSSGTGGHLPAVYTF. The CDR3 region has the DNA TGTGCCAGCAGTTCCGGGACAGGGGGCCATCTTCCGGCGGTCTACACCTTC.

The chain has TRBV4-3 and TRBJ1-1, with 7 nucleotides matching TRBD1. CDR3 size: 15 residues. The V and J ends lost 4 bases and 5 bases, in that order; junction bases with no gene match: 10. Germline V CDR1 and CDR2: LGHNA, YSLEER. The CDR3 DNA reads TGCGCCAGCAGCCGAGAACCAGGGGGACGGACTGAAGCTTTCTTT. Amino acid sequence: CASSREPGGRTEAFF.

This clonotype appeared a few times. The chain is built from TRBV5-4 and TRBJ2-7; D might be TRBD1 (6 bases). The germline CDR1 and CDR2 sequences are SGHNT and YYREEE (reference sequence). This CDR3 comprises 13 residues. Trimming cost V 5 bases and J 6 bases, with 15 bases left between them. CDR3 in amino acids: CASSPSDRREQYF. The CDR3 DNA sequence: TGTGCCAGCAGTCCCTCAGACAGGCGCGAGCAGTACTTC.

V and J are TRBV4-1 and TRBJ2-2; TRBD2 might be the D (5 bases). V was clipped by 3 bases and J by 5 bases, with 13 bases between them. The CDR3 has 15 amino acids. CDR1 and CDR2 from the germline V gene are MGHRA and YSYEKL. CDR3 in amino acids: CASSQDSQLTGELFF. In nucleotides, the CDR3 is TGCGCCAGCAGCCAGGACTCCCAGTTGACCGGGGAGCTGTTTTTT.

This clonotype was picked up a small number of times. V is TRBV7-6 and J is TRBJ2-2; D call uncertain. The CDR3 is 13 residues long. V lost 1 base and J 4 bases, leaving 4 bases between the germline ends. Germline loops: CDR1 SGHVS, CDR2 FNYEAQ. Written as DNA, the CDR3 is TGTGCCAGCAGCTTAGACCGCACCGGGGAGCTGTTTTTT. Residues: CASSLDRTGELFF.

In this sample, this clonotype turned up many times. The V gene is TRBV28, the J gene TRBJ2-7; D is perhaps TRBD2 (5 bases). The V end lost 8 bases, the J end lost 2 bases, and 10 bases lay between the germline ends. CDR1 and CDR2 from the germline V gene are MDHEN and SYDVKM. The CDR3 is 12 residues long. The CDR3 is CASPRVTYEQYF. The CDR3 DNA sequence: TGTGCCAGCCCGAGGGTAACCTACGAGCAGTACTTC.

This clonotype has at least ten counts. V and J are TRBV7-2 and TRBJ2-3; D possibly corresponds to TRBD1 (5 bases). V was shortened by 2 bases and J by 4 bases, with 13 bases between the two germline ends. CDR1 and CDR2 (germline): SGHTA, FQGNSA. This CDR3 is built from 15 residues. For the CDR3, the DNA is TGTGCCAGCAGCTTACAGGGTTCCTTGCCAGATACGCAGTATTTT. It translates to CASSLQGSLPDTQYF. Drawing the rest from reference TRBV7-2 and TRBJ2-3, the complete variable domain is GAGVSQSPSNKVTEKGKDVELRCDPISGHTALYWYRQSLGQGLEFLIYFQGNSAPDKSGLPSDRFSAERTGGSVSTLTIQRTQQEDSAVYLCASSLQGSLPDTQYFGPGTRLTVL.

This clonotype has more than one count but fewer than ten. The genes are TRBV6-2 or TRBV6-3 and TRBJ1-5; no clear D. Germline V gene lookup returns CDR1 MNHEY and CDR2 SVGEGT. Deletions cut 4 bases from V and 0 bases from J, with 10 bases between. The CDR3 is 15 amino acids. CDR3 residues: CASSSHADSNQPQHF. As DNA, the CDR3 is TGTGCCAGCAGTTCCCACGCGGATAGCAATCAGCCCCAGCATTTT.

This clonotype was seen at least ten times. The CDR3 DNA reads TGCAGTGCTAAAATAACAGGGGAGTACTATGGCTACACCTTC. This encodes CSAKITGEYYGYTF. The chain uses TRBV20-1 and TRBJ1-2, with 7 bases identical to TRBD1. Per the germline V gene, CDR1 is DFQATT and CDR2 is SNEGSKA (reference sequence). The junction had 8 bases not matched to a gene; V was cut back by 4 bases and J by 3 bases. There are 14 residues in the CDR3.

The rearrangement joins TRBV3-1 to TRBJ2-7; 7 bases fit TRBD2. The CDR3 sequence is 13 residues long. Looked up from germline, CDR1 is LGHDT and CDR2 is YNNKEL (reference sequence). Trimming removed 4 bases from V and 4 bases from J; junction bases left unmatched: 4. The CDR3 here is CASSPWGGYEQYF. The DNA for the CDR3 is TGTGCCAGCAGCCCCTGGGGGGGTTACGAGCAGTACTTC.

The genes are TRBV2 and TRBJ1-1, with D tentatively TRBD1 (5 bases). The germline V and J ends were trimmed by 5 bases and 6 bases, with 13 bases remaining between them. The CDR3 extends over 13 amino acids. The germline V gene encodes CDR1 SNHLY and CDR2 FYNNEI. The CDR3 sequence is CASSPGLGAEAFF. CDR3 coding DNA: TGTGCCAGCAGTCCGGGACTGGGCGCTGAAGCTTTCTTT.